Listed below are T cell receptor beta chains from one sample, sequenced in a study of glioma-infiltrating T cells after dendritic cell vaccination. Repertoires were generated with immunoSEQ multiplex PCR, while TCRdb's copy carries only in-frame clones and drops some. Here the sample spans roughly 60,000 clones, approximately 86% being singletons. Sequenced here: blood, sampled after dendritic cell vaccination. The receptor set was obtained from a human donor with glioblastoma. Each CDR3 is given with its conserved first and last residue. D genes are given only for firm matches. The size entry is marked missing in some rows and otherwise reads once, few, many or a size class.

.	TRBD1	TRBJ1-3	TRBV5-1	TGCGCCAGCAGCTCAGGGGGCGGAAACACCATATATTTT	CASSSGGGNTIYF
once	TRBD1	TRBJ2-7	TRBV7-2	TGTGCCAGCAGCTCGACAGGGAGCAAGCACGAGCAGTACTTC	CASSSTGSKHEQYF
.	.	TRBJ2-7	TRBV5-1	TGCGCCAGCAGCCCCGGGTCCTTAAGCTCCTACGAGCAGTACTTC	CASSPGSLSSYEQYF
.	.	TRBJ1-1	TRBV7-9	TGTGCCAGCAGTCCCGGGAAGCACAACGAAGCTTTCTTT	CASSPGKHNEAFF
.	.	TRBJ2-3	TRBV6-4	TGTGCCAGCAGTGACGGCGCGGGAGATACGCAGTATTTT	CASSDGAGDTQYF
few	.	TRBJ1-6	TRBV18	TGTGCCAGCTCACCTAATCAGGGAAACAATTCACCCCTCCACTTT	CASSPNQGNNSPLHF
.	.	TRBJ2-2	TRBV19	TGTGCCAGTAGCGGGATTTCGATCGGGGAGCTGTTTTTT	CASSGISIGELFF
.	.	TRBJ1-2	TRBV16	TGTGCCAGCAGCCAATCGCCCCCCTATGCTAGTAACTATGGCTACACCTTC	CASSQSPPYASNYGYTF
.	TRBD2	TRBJ2-1	TRBV9	TGTGCCAGCAGCGAATCAACGGGGGGGGGAGACAATGAGCAGTTCTTC	CASSESTGGGDNEQFF
.	.	TRBJ1-2	TRBV7-2	TGTGCCAGCAGCTCCGGGGAGCAGAGCTATGGCTACACCTTC	CASSSGEQSYGYTF
.	.	TRBJ2-5	TRBV2	TGTGCCACTCTAGCGACCCAAGAGACCCAGTACTTC	CATLATQETQYF
.	TRBD1	TRBJ2-1	TRBV11-2	TGTGCCAGCAGCTTAGGCCGGACGGGGACAGACCATGAGCAGTTCTTC	CASSLGRTGTDHEQFF
.	.	TRBJ1-2	TRBV19	TGTGCCAGTAGTATGAGGTTTCCGAACTATGGCTACACCTTC	CASSMRFPNYGYTF
.	.	TRBJ1-2	TRBV19	TGTGCCAGTAATCGGGGGACTGGCTATGGCTACACCTTC	CASNRGTGYGYTF
once	TRBD2	TRBJ2-5	TRBV4-2	TGTGCCAGCAGCCAAACTAGCGGGGCTACCCAAGAGACCCAGTACTTC	CASSQTSGATQETQYF
.	TRBD2	TRBJ2-1	TRBV7-2	TGTGCCAGCAGCTTAGTACTAGCGGGGGGGGGTGAGCAGTTCTTC	CASSLVLAGGGEQFF
.	TRBD1	TRBJ1-4	TRBV30	TGTGCCTGGAGCAGGCAGGGGGATGAAAAACTGTTTTTT	CAWSRQGDEKLFF